This is a list of T cell receptor beta chains from one sample in a study of cytomegalovirus exposure and HLA in healthy donors. Generated by immunoSEQ multiplex PCR, the TCRdb table keeps only in-frame clones and is missing some. The sample has about 70,000 clones, about 72% seen once. The sequenced material came from PBMCs. Every receptor here comes from a girl aged 5-17 years in good health and CMV-seropositive. Both conserved end residues are part of each CDR3. A D gene is named only where the DNA matches it firmly. Expanded clones get a size class; other rows say once, few or many, or leave the size out.

>TRBV28|NA|14|NA|TRBJ1-4
CASETRGYNEKLFF
TGTGCCAGCGAAACACGGGGTTATAATGAAAAACTGTTTTTT
>TRBV25-1|NA|17|TRBD2|TRBJ2-1
CASRGLAGTPSDNEQFF
TGTGCCAGCAGGGGACTAGCGGGTACCCCTAGCGACAATGAGCAGTTCTTC
>TRBV7-2|NA|14|TRBD1|TRBJ2-5
CASSPRTGGETQYF
TGTGCCAGCAGCCCCAGGACAGGTGGCGAGACCCAGTACTTC
>TRBV30|few|18|TRBD2|TRBJ2-1
CAWSVFPGLAVKGDEQFF
TGTGCCTGGAGTGTATTCCCGGGACTAGCCGTAAAAGGGGATGAGCAGTTCTTC
>TRBV10-3|NA|18|TRBD1|TRBJ2-6
CAISGDRQGDSGANVLTF
TGTGCCATCAGTGGGGACCGACAGGGAGACTCTGGGGCCAACGTCCTGACTTTC
>TRBV4-2|NA|16|NA|TRBJ2-2
CASSQDWGGDTGELFF
TGTGCCAGCAGCCAAGATTGGGGCGGTGACACCGGGGAGCTGTTTTTT
>TRBV28|NA|15|NA|TRBJ1-1
CASIPSFRGTTEAFF
TGTGCCAGCATCCCTTCCTTTAGGGGCACGACTGAAGCTTTCTTT
>TRBV29-1|NA|12|NA|TRBJ2-7
CSAQTGAYEQYF
TGCAGCGCCCAGACCGGAGCCTACGAGCAGTACTTC
>TRBV6-1|NA|13|NA|TRBJ1-6
CASSGQGHSPLHF
TGTGCCAGCTCAGGTCAGGGGCACTCACCCCTCCACTTT
>TRBV5-4|few|16|TRBD1|TRBJ1-1
CASSSTSTGVNTEAFF
TGTGCCAGCAGCTCCACCTCGACAGGGGTGAACACTGAAGCTTTCTTT
>TRBV30|NA|15|TRBD1|TRBJ1-2
CAWSLPGTGGYGYTF
TGTGCCTGGAGTCTCCCAGGGACAGGGGGCTATGGCTACACCTTC
>TRBV5-1|NA|14|TRBD1|TRBJ1-5
CASSVDRGGQPQHF
TGCGCCAGCAGCGTAGACAGGGGAGGGCAGCCCCAGCATTTT
>TRBV28|NA|15|TRBD2|TRBJ2-7
CASTLRTSFTYEQYF
TGTGCCAGCACCCTAAGGACTAGCTTTACCTACGAGCAGTACTTC
>TRBV2|NA|15|NA|TRBJ1-4
CASSDPRRMGEKLFF
TGTGCCAGCAGTGATCCCCGGAGGATGGGAGAAAAACTGTTTTTT
>TRBV7-9|NA|16|TRBD2|TRBJ2-7
CASSPPTSGSTYEQYF
TGTGCCAGCAGCCCACCGACTAGCGGGAGCACATACGAGCAGTACTTC
>TRBV28|NA|15|TRBD1|TRBJ1-4
CASSPRTGGVKKLFF
TGTGCCAGCAGCCCCCGAACAGGGGGGGTGAAAAAACTGTTTTTT
>TRBV28|NA|15|TRBD1|TRBJ1-2
CASSSEGARNYGYTF
TGTGCCAGCAGTTCAGAGGGGGCGCGTAACTATGGCTACACCTTC
>TRBV27|NA|14|TRBD2|TRBJ2-7
CASSVLAGPYEQYF
TGTGCCAGCAGTGTACTAGCGGGACCCTACGAGCAGTACTTC
>TRBV11-2|NA|14|NA|TRBJ1-3
CASSLTGSGNTIYF
TGTGCCAGCAGTTTGACAGGCTCTGGAAACACCATATATTTT
>TRBV28|NA|15|TRBD1|TRBJ1-1
CASSYWDRSYTEAFF
TGTGCCAGCAGTTACTGGGACAGGTCGTATACTGAAGCTTTCTTT
>TRBV7-8|NA|19|TRBD2|TRBJ2-7
CASSLEPHPRLAGVHEQYF
TGTGCCAGCAGCTTAGAACCCCATCCCAGACTAGCGGGAGTCCACGAGCAGTACTTC
>TRBV23-1|NA|17|NA|TRBJ2-6
CASSQGRKHSGANVLTF
TGCGCCAGCAGTCAGGGCAGAAAACACTCTGGGGCCAACGTCCTGACTTTC
>TRBV5-6|NA|12|NA|TRBJ2-7
CASSMRNYEQYF
TGTGCCAGCAGTATGCGGAACTACGAGCAGTACTTC
>TRBV4-3|NA|15|TRBD2|TRBJ2-1
CASSQDRGLANEQFF
TGCGCCAGCAGCCAAGATCGAGGACTAGCCAATGAGCAGTTCTTC
>TRBV19|NA|11|NA|TRBJ1-1
CASRMGGEAFF
TGTGCCAGTAGGATGGGGGGGGAAGCTTTCTTT
>TRBV28|few|14|NA|TRBJ1-3
CASRTGSRQTPLDF
TGTGCCAGCAGGACCGGGTCTCGACAGACTCCTCTGGATTTT
>TRBV28|NA|13|NA|TRBJ1-5
CASSAGANQPQHF
TGTGCCAGCAGTGCGGGAGCCAATCAGCCCCAGCATTTT
>TRBV28|NA|15|NA|TRBJ2-3
CASSFTALVTDTQYF
TGTGCCAGCAGTTTCACCGCCTTAGTCACAGATACGCAGTATTTT